This record looks at one T cell receptor (beta chain) sequence and its context. The study ran its PCR with 60 Vbeta and 13 Jbeta primers. The method was immunoSEQ multiplex PCR; TCRdb's version includes in-frame clones alone and lacks a portion of them. The table shows 120,000 or so clones, with roughly 80% occurring only once. The donors, nominally healthy at sampling, likely had unrecorded immune exposures. From germline, CDR1 is MDHEN and CDR2 SYDVKM. V shed 3 bases and J 2 bases; nucleotides not matched to a gene: 9. The CDR3 is 16 residues long. The record originates from a study of cytomegalovirus exposure and HLA in healthy donors.

The TCR comes from a woman in her forties in good health and CMV-seropositive. The chain carries TRBV28 and TRBJ2-7; 8 bases match TRBD2. The sample consisted of PBMCs. The CDR3, as DNA: TGTGCCAGCAGTTTTCCCCCGACTAGCGCAACCTACGAGCAGTACTTC. It yields the protein CASSFPPTSATYEQYF.